A selection of T cell receptor beta chains follows, all from one sample in a study of cytomegalovirus exposure and HLA in healthy donors. Clones were sequenced by immunoSEQ multiplex PCR, and TCRdb holds only the in-frame ones, with some missing. This table holds around 130,000 clones, approximately 78% found once. Sequencing was carried out using PBMCs. The source of these receptors is a human donor in good health. Each CDR3 is given with its conserved first and last residue. D genes are given only for firm matches. A clone size is listed for some rows: how often the clone was seen (once, few, many), or a class if it is expanded.

V: TRBV30
size: medium-sized
D: -
J: TRBJ2-2
CDR3: CAWSLGGIGELFF
DNA: TGTGCCTGGAGCCTCGGAGGGATCGGGGAGCTGTTTTTT

V: TRBV5-1
size: -
D: TRBD2
J: TRBJ2-7
CDR3: CASSLYSGDSYEQYF
DNA: TGCGCCAGCAGCTTGTATAGCGGGGACTCCTACGAGCAGTACTTC

V: TRBV5-1
size: -
D: -
J: TRBJ2-7
CDR3: CASSLALEQYF
DNA: TGCGCCAGCAGCTTGGCCCTCGAGCAGTACTTC

V: TRBV28
size: -
D: TRBD1
J: TRBJ2-7
CDR3: CASSKTGLHYEQYF
DNA: TGTGCCAGCAGTAAGACAGGGCTACACTACGAGCAGTACTTC

V: TRBV19
size: -
D: -
J: TRBJ1-1
CDR3: CASTTQGKNTEAFF
DNA: TGTGCCAGTACGACTCAGGGGAAGAACACTGAAGCTTTCTTT

V: TRBV7-7
size: -
D: -
J: TRBJ2-3
CDR3: CASSPYTDTQYF
DNA: TGTGCCAGCAGCCCGTACACAGATACGCAGTATTTT

V: TRBV6-1
size: -
D: -
J: TRBJ1-1
CDR3: CASIRREGYTEAFF
DNA: TGTGCCAGCATCCGACGAGAGGGTTACACTGAAGCTTTCTTT

V: TRBV5-1
size: -
D: -
J: TRBJ2-5
CDR3: CASSVSTRGRQETQYF
DNA: TGCGCCAGCAGCGTTTCGACCAGGGGCCGACAAGAGACCCAGTACTTC

V: TRBV6-1
size: -
D: -
J: TRBJ1-6
CDR3: CASSDRQTVSPLHF
DNA: TGTGCCAGCAGTGATCGACAGACGGTCTCACCCCTCCACTTT

V: TRBV6-5
size: -
D: -
J: TRBJ1-1
CDR3: CASSYITANTEAFF
DNA: TGTGCCAGCAGTTACATCACAGCGAACACTGAAGCTTTCTTT

V: TRBV9
size: -
D: TRBD2
J: TRBJ2-7
CDR3: CASSFGAGEGSEQYF
DNA: TGTGCCAGCAGCTTTGGGGCGGGAGAGGGAAGCGAGCAGTACTTC

V: TRBV7-2
size: -
D: -
J: TRBJ2-1
CDR3: CASSFRGYNEQFF
DNA: TGTGCCAGCAGCTTCCGAGGGTACAATGAGCAGTTCTTC

V: TRBV2
size: once
D: -
J: TRBJ2-6
CDR3: CASSGGAGANVLTF
DNA: TGTGCCAGCAGTGGGGGCGCCGGGGCCAACGTCCTGACTTTC

V: TRBV29-1
size: -
D: -
J: TRBJ1-2
CDR3: CSVVTRGKANYGYTF
DNA: TGCAGCGTTGTCACTCGGGGAAAAGCTAACTATGGCTACACCTTC

V: TRBV7-3
size: -
D: -
J: TRBJ1-3
CDR3: CASSPAGGSGNTIYF
DNA: TGTGCCAGCAGCCCAGCGGGGGGGTCTGGAAACACCATATATTTT

V: TRBV19
size: -
D: -
J: TRBJ2-6
CDR3: CATHPRPGRHSGANVLTF
DNA: TGTGCCACCCATCCCCGTCCAGGCCGGCACTCTGGGGCCAACGTCCTGACTTTC

V: TRBV27
size: few
D: TRBD2
J: TRBJ2-1
CDR3: CASSSPGLAGENEQFF
DNA: TGTGCCAGCAGCTCCCCCGGACTAGCGGGAGAGAATGAGCAGTTCTTC

V: TRBV28
size: -
D: -
J: TRBJ2-1
CDR3: CASLRRGGNEQFF
DNA: TGTGCCAGCCTCAGGAGGGGGGGCAATGAGCAGTTCTTC

V: TRBV27
size: -
D: TRBD2
J: TRBJ2-3
CDR3: CASSLTLLAGGGTDTQYF
DNA: TGTGCCAGCAGTTTAACCTTACTAGCGGGAGGTGGCACAGATACGCAGTATTTT

V: TRBV4-2
size: -
D: -
J: TRBJ2-1
CDR3: CASPGFSRPYNEQFF
DNA: TGTGCCAGCCCCGGGTTCTCGAGGCCCTACAATGAGCAGTTCTTC

V: TRBV6-1
size: once
D: -
J: TRBJ2-5
CDR3: CASSEATGVGETQYF
DNA: TGTGCCAGCAGTGAAGCAACGGGGGTTGGAGAGACCCAGTACTTC

V: TRBV4-3
size: few
D: TRBD1
J: TRBJ1-2
CDR3: CASSQAIWDSLGYTF
DNA: TGCGCCAGCAGCCAAGCGATCTGGGACAGTCTGGGCTACACCTTC

V: TRBV19
size: -
D: TRBD1
J: TRBJ2-5
CDR3: CASSWDRGETQYF
DNA: TGTGCCAGTAGTTGGGACAGGGGAGAGACCCAGTACTTC

V: TRBV28
size: -
D: TRBD1
J: TRBJ2-4
CDR3: CASGPVGQGYAGRQYF
DNA: TGTGCCAGCGGCCCGGTGGGACAGGGTTACGCGGGTAGGCAGTACTTC

V: TRBV9
size: -
D: TRBD1
J: TRBJ1-5
CDR3: CASSVRGLINQPQHF
DNA: TGTGCCAGCAGCGTCAGGGGGCTGATCAATCAGCCCCAGCATTTT

V: TRBV5-4
size: -
D: TRBD2
J: TRBJ2-7
CDR3: CASSFRLGLADYEQYF
DNA: TGTGCCAGCAGCTTCCGACTGGGACTAGCTGACTACGAGCAGTACTTC

V: TRBV2
size: -
D: TRBD1
J: TRBJ1-2
CDR3: CASSGGQGASRTF
DNA: TGTGCCAGCAGTGGGGGACAGGGGGCCTCCCGAACCTTC

V: TRBV18
size: -
D: -
J: TRBJ2-1
CDR3: CASSPPSDSGNEQFF
DNA: TGTGCCAGCTCACCACCGAGCGATTCGGGCAATGAGCAGTTCTTC

V: TRBV4-3
size: few
D: -
J: TRBJ1-2
CDR3: CASSQDRRTDLYGYTF
DNA: TGCGCCAGCAGCCAAGATCGGAGGACAGACCTCTATGGCTACACCTTC

V: TRBV6-5
size: -
D: -
J: TRBJ2-7
CDR3: CASSYVSSSYEQYF
DNA: TGTGCCAGCAGTTACGTCTCCAGCTCCTACGAGCAGTACTTC

V: TRBV15
size: -
D: TRBD1
J: TRBJ1-2
CDR3: CATSSRPGTGDLNYGYTF
DNA: TGTGCCACCAGCAGCCGACCCGGGACAGGGGACCTAAACTATGGCTACACCTTC

V: TRBV5-6
size: -
D: TRBD2
J: TRBJ2-1
CDR3: CASSRRTSGNNEQFF
DNA: TGTGCCAGCAGCCGACGGACTAGTGGCAACAATGAGCAGTTCTTC

V: TRBV23-1
size: -
D: TRBD1
J: TRBJ2-7
CDR3: CAGGVDRVAEQYF
DNA: TGCGCCGGGGGCGTTGACAGGGTGGCCGAGCAGTACTTC

V: TRBV18
size: -
D: -
J: TRBJ2-1
CDR3: CASSPVVQVTHEQFF
DNA: TGTGCCAGCTCACCAGTCGTACAGGTCACCCATGAGCAGTTCTTC

V: TRBV28
size: -
D: -
J: TRBJ2-7
CDR3: CASSQYTYEQYF
DNA: TGTGCCAGCAGCCAATACACCTACGAGCAGTACTTC

V: TRBV10-3
size: -
D: -
J: TRBJ1-1
CDR3: CAINAGANTEAFF
DNA: TGTGCCATCAACGCAGGGGCGAACACTGAAGCTTTCTTT

V: TRBV7-8
size: -
D: -
J: TRBJ2-5
CDR3: CASSLAGFRETQYF
DNA: TGTGCCAGCAGCTTAGCGGGCTTTCGGGAGACCCAGTACTTC

V: TRBV7-8
size: few
D: -
J: TRBJ2-7
CDR3: CASSLAGGSYEQYF
DNA: TGTGCCAGCAGCTTAGCTGGGGGCAGCTACGAGCAGTACTTC